The 27 T cell receptor beta chains listed next were all sequenced from one sample in a study of blood T cell repertoires in COVID-19. TCRdb's copy holds only in-frame clones and misses some; the assay was immunoSEQ multiplex PCR. Found here are over 600,000 clones, just under 90% of them singletons; the top ten hold 0.2% to 0.3%. Sequenced input: peripheral blood. The origin of the receptors is a woman younger than 30 with acute or convalescent COVID-19.

The rearrangement links TRBV7-9 to TRBJ2-2; 9 bases map to TRBD2. V lost 3 bases to trimming and J lost 7 bases; unmatched junction nucleotides: 12. The CDR3 extends over 17 amino acids. The germline CDR1 and CDR2 sequences are SEHNR and FQNEAQ (reference sequence). DNA for the CDR3: TGTGCCAGCAGCTTCCCCCTCCGCGGGGGGGAGAACGGGGAGCTGTTTTTT. Its protein is CASSFPLRGGENGELFF.

This chain joins TRBV4-3 and TRBJ2-7; D unclear. The CDR3 has 15 amino acids. The germline V gene has CDR1 LGHNA and CDR2 YSLEER. The V gene lost 1 base and the J gene lost 5 bases, with 15 bases spanning the gap. This chain's CDR3 is CASSQGSISNDEQYF. For the CDR3, the DNA is TGCGCCAGCAGCCAAGGATCTATTTCCAATGACGAGCAGTACTTC.

The chain is built from TRBV6-5 and TRBJ1-1; TRBD1 is a possible D gene (5 bases). The germline V gene encodes CDR1 MNHEY and CDR2 SVGAGI. V was pared by 7 bases and J by 1 base, with 13 bases between. The CDR3 runs 14 residues. The CDR3 DNA reads TGTGCCAGCACTCCCCTCGGGGGGAACACTGAAGCTTTCTTT. It specifies CASTPLGGNTEAFF.

The genes are TRBV7-9 and TRBJ1-5; D is possibly TRBD1 (6 bases). The ends were cut back, 1 base at V and 5 bases at J, with 9 bases in the middle. CDR1 is SEHNR and CDR2 is FQNEAQ in the germline V gene (reference sequence). The CDR3 consists of 14 residues. The CDR3 spells CASSLGPGDQPQHF. The DNA of the CDR3 is TGTGCCAGCAGCTTAGGGCCAGGGGATCAGCCCCAGCATTTT.

The chain has TRBV18 and TRBJ1-1; a possible D gene is TRBD1 (6 bases). This CDR3 is 13 amino acids long. Trimming cost V 5 bases and J 7 bases, with 14 bases left between them. The germline V gene has CDR1 KGHSH and CDR2 LQKENI. Here the CDR3 DNA reads TGTGCCAGCTCAGCTACAGGGAGTAGTGAAGCTTTCTTT. This gives the protein CASSATGSSEAFF.

The gene calls are TRBV11-2 and TRBJ1-2; tentatively, D is TRBD1 (6 bases). Trimming took 5 bases from V and 7 from J, leaving 17 bases between them. The CDR3 is 14 amino acids. Germline values: CDR1 SGHAT, CDR2 FQNNGV. As DNA, the CDR3 is TGTGCCAGCAGCCCCTTACTCTCCAGGGGTGGCTACACCTTC. Translated, it gives CASSPLLSRGGYTF.

The rearrangement joins TRBV4-1 to TRBJ2-5; D gene ambiguous. The length of the CDR3 is 13 residues. The germline V gene has CDR1 MGHRA and CDR2 YSYEKL. V lost 1 base, J lost 5 bases, and 8 bases lay in between. As DNA, the CDR3 is TGCGCCAGCAGCCAAGTGCGTGGTGAGACCCAGTACTTC. This translates into CASSQVRGETQYF.

The genes are TRBV21-1 and TRBJ2-4; TRBD2 is taken as the D call from the table, unchecked against the DNA. TRBV21-1 is termed a pseudogene. CDR3 length equals 23 residues. The DNA for the CDR3 is TGTGCCAGCAGCAAAGCACTAGCGGGGGGGCCATATAAGGTCGGCTCGGCCAAAAACATTCAGTACTTC. Protein product: CASSKALAGGPYKVGSAKNIQYF.

The chain combines TRBV5-3 with TRBJ1-5; tentatively, D is TRBD1 (5 bases). TRBV5-3 is sorted into the ORF group, with uncertain function. V lost 3 bases to trimming and J lost 7 bases, with 11 bases between them. The CDR3 consists of 13 residues. CDR3 bases: TGTGCCAGAAGCTCTCAGGGTGAGCAGCCCCAGCATTTT. This sequence encodes CARSSQGEQPQHF.

This CDR3 reads CASSHAGGTEAFF. The CDR3 DNA reads TGTGCCAGCAGCCACGCAGGGGGCACTGAAGCTTTCTTT. The chain joins TRBV2 to TRBJ1-1; 7 nucleotides match TRBD1. Germline CDR1 and CDR2: SNHLY and FYNNEI. The CDR3 has 13 residues. Losses at the gene ends were 6 bases for V and 4 bases for J; bases not matched to a gene: 5.

V gene TRBV10-1 combines with J gene TRBJ2-1; the D gene is possibly TRBD1 (5 bases). The CDR3 has 14 residues. V dropped 11 bases and J dropped 1 base, with 15 bases sitting between them. Germline V lookup: CDR1 WNHNN, CDR2 SYGVQD (reference sequence). The CDR3 protein is CAYNRKSSYNEQFF. CDR3 coding DNA: TGCGCCTACAACAGGAAGTCTTCCTACAATGAGCAGTTCTTC.

This clone appeared a few times. The chain couples TRBV5-1 to TRBJ1-2; D possibly corresponds to TRBD1 (5 bases). Trimming took off 4 bases at V and 6 bases at J, with 13 bases between the two ends. CDR1 is SGHRS and CDR2 is YFSETQ in the germline V gene. The CDR3 has 13 amino acids. For the CDR3, the DNA is TGCGCCAGCAGCGCCCGGGACTGGGATGGCTACACCTTC. Its translation is CASSARDWDGYTF.

With respect to this clone: Other DNA sequences in the sample encode the same CDR3. The V and J genes are TRBV5-1 and TRBJ2-3; TRBD1 matches 8 bases. The germline V gene has CDR1 SGHRS and CDR2 YFSETQ. The CDR3 spans 14 residues. Losses at the gene ends were 0 bases for V and 4 bases for J; bases not matched to a gene: 1. The CDR3 DNA follows: TGCGCCAGCAGCTTGGGGACAGGGTCAGATACGCAGTATTTT. Amino acid sequence: CASSLGTGSDTQYF.

In its sample, this clone was seen once. The chain employs TRBV7-6 and TRBJ1-6; D unclear. The length of the CDR3 is 16 residues. Germline CDR1 SGHVS, CDR2 FNYEAQ. Trimming left V 2 bases short and J 5 bases short, with 13 bases between. CDR3 nucleotides: TGTGCCAGCAGCTTATTCGGCAGGAGGGATAATTCACCCCTCCACTTT. As protein: CASSLFGRRDNSPLHF.

This sequence joins TRBV30 and TRBJ1-2; D gene uncertain. In germline, CDR1 is GTSNPN, CDR2 SVGIG (reference sequence). V gave up 2 bases and J gave up 5 bases, with 18 bases separating them. The CDR3 is 15 residues long. Written as DNA, the CDR3 is TGTGCCTGGAGTTCCGGGAGTTTGAGCGGGTATGGCTACACCTTC. Its translation is CAWSSGSLSGYGYTF.

The J gene is TRBJ1-3, the V gene TRBV20-1; D perhaps matches TRBD1 (5 bases). The V and J ends lost 3 bases and 8 bases respectively, with 17 bases between them. Germline values: CDR1 DFQATT, CDR2 SNEGSKA (reference sequence). The CDR3 has 14 amino acids. The CDR3 loop reads CSASSVRVLDTIYF. DNA for the CDR3: TGCAGTGCTAGTTCTGTCAGGGTTTTAGACACCATATATTTT.

This sequence joins TRBV28 and TRBJ2-7, with 8 positions matching TRBD1. There are 14 residues in the CDR3. V shed 5 bases, J shed 2 bases, and the junction held 5 bases outside the gene matches. CDR1 MDHEN and CDR2 SYDVKM come from the germline V gene. This CDR3 reads CASSQDRAPYEQYF. The CDR3, as DNA: TGTGCCAGCAGTCAGGACAGGGCGCCCTACGAGCAGTACTTC. The whole variable domain, filled in from reference TRBV28 and TRBJ2-7, reads DVKVTQSSRYLVKRTGEKVFLECVQDMDHENMFWYRQDPGLGLRLIYFSYDVKMKEKGDIPEGYSVSREKKERFSLILESASTNQTSMYLCASSQDRAPYEQYFGPGTRLTVT.

This chain links TRBV5-4 with TRBJ1-1, with D perhaps TRBD1 (6 bases). Looked up from germline, CDR1 is SGHNT and CDR2 is YYREEE (reference sequence). Trimming took off 4 bases at V and 4 bases at J, with 14 bases between the two ends. This CDR3 has 14 amino acids. The DNA for the CDR3 is TGTGCCAGCAGCCCGGACTTAGGGGGCACTGAAGCTTTCTTT. This gives the protein CASSPDLGGTEAFF. Full variable domain (outside the CDR3, taken from reference TRBV5-4 and TRBJ1-1): ETGVTQSPTHLIKTRGQQVTLRCSSQSGHNTVSWYQQALGQGPQFIFQYYREEENGRGNFPPRFSGLQFPNYSSELNVNALELDDSALYLCASSPDLGGTEAFFGQGTRLTVV.

This chain joins TRBV27 and TRBJ2-2, with 7 bases aligning to TRBD2. V lost 3 bases to trimming and J lost 4 bases; unmatched junction nucleotides: 11. Per germline, CDR1 MNHEY and CDR2 SMNVEV (reference sequence). There are 17 residues in the CDR3. Here the CDR3 DNA reads TGTGCCAGCAGTTTCTTGGGGGGGGTTTCGGGCACCGGGGAGCTGTTTTTT. As protein: CASSFLGGVSGTGELFF.

The genes are TRBV30 and TRBJ2-7, with 9 bases aligning to TRBD2. This CDR3 region has 13 residues. The germline V gene encodes CDR1 GTSNPN and CDR2 SVGIG (reference sequence). The trim removed 3 bases at V and 3 bases at J, leaving 3 bases unmatched. Here the CDR3 reads CAWRTSGFYEQYF. CDR3 nucleotide sequence: TGTGCCTGGAGGACTAGCGGTTTCTACGAGCAGTACTTC.

CDR3 nucleotides: TGTGCCAGCAGGGAGGAAGGGACAGGGATCGGTGGTGGCTACACCTTC. This translates into CASREEGTGIGGGYTF. This sequence joins TRBV6-4 and TRBJ1-2, with TRBD1 identical over 9 bases. The V gene's germline CDR1 is MRHNA and CDR2 SNTAGT. The CDR3 runs 16 residues. V shed 6 bases, J shed 7 bases, and the junction held 15 bases outside the gene matches.

The table lists this clone with a count of one. The CDR3 sequence: CASSYLNPQTDTQYF. For the CDR3, the DNA is TGTGCCAGCAGTTACTTAAACCCGCAGACAGATACGCAGTATTTT. This chain uses TRBV6-2 or TRBV6-3 with TRBJ2-3; D is undetermined. Germline CDR1 reads MNHEY; CDR2 reads SVGEGT. V was clipped by 1 base and J by 3 bases, with 11 bases between them. The CDR3 consists of 15 residues.

The chain uses TRBV10-3 and TRBJ2-7, with TRBD1 matching over 10 bases. Germline V CDR1 and CDR2: ENHRY, SYGVKD. This CDR3 has 13 amino acids. Trimming took 7 bases from V and 5 from J; bases not matched to a gene: 5. CDR3 protein: CAIKDRGGNEQYF. The CDR3 coding sequence is TGTGCCATCAAGGACAGGGGGGGGAACGAGCAGTACTTC.

The V call is TRBV12-3 or TRBV12-4, the J call TRBJ1-1; perhaps TRBD1 as D (6 bases). This CDR3 has 13 residues. V was trimmed by 6 bases and J by 3 bases, leaving 11 bases between them. The CDR3 DNA reads TGTGCCAGCAGCTACAGGGTGGACACTGAAGCTTTCTTT. It yields the protein CASSYRVDTEAFF.

The chain employs TRBV9 and TRBJ1-1; possible D gene TRBD1, 6 bases. The CDR3 loop spans 15 amino acids. V was clipped by 4 bases and J by 5 bases, with 18 bases between them. From germline, CDR1 is SGDLS and CDR2 YYNGEE. In DNA form, the CDR3 reads TGTGCCAGCAGCCCCCGACAGGTCCGAGGGACTGAAGCTTTCTTT. Encoded protein: CASSPRQVRGTEAFF.

The genes are TRBV5-6 and TRBJ2-1, with 7 bases fitting TRBD1. Trimming removed 3 bases from V and 7 bases from J; junction bases left unmatched: 4. The CDR3 covers 13 residues. The germline V gene has CDR1 SGHDT and CDR2 YYEEEE. The chain's CDR3 is CASSYRGRNEQFF. The CDR3 DNA follows: TGTGCCAGCAGCTACAGGGGTCGGAATGAGCAGTTCTTC.

The chain couples TRBV2 to TRBJ1-5, with 7 nucleotides matching TRBD1. The trim removed 7 bases at V and 10 bases at J, leaving 13 bases unmatched. The CDR3 loop spans 14 amino acids. Germline lookup yields CDR1 SNHLY and CDR2 FYNNEI. The CDR3 DNA sequence: TGTGCCAGCACGCGCCTAGACAGGGACTCTCCCCAGCATTTT. Translation: CASTRLDRDSPQHF.